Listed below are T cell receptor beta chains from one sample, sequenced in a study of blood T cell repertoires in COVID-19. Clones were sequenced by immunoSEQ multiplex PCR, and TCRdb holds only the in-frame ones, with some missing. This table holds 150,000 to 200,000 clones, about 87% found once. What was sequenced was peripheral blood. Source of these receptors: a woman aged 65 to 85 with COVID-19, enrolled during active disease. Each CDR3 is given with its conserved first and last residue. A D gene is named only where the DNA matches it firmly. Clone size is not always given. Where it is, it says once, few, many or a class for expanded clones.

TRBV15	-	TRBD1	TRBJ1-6	CATSTGQGQSPLHF	TGTGCCACCAGCACTGGACAGGGCCAGTCACCCCTCCACTTT
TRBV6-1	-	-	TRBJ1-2	CASSELRQETKLTF	TGTGCCAGCAGTGAGTTAAGACAGGAGACCAAGCTTACCTTC
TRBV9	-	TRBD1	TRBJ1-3	CASSVGTGGNSGNTIYF	TGTGCCAGCAGCGTTGGGACAGGGGGTAACTCTGGAAACACCATATATTTT
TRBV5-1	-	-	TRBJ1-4	CASSLGGRPGPNEKLFF	TGCGCCAGCAGCTTGGGAGGACGTCCAGGGCCCAATGAAAAACTGTTTTTT
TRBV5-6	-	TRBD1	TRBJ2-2	CASSWDRGKAGELFF	TGTGCCAGCAGCTGGGACAGGGGGAAGGCCGGGGAGCTGTTTTTT
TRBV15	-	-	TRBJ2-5	CATSRVALTGETQYF	TGTGCCACCAGCAGAGTAGCCTTGACGGGGGAGACCCAGTACTTC
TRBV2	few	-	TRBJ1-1	CASRTKGITEAFF	TGTGCCAGCAGAACTAAGGGGATTACTGAAGCTTTCTTT
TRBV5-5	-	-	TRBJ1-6	CASSFQERIHSPLHF	TGTGCCAGCAGCTTCCAGGAACGCATCCATTCACCCCTCCACTTT
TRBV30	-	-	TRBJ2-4	CAWSGGLAKNIQYF	TGTGCCTGGAGTGGAGGGCTAGCCAAAAACATTCAGTACTTC
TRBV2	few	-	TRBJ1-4	CASSKNSWTATNEKLFF	TGTGCCAGCAGTAAAAATTCCTGGACAGCAACTAATGAAAAACTGTTTTTT
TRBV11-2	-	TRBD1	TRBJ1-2	CASSADRVGYTF	TGTGCCAGCAGCGCGGACAGGGTTGGCTACACCTTC
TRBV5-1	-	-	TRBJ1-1	CASSGQQEAFF	TGCGCCAGCAGTGGACAGCAGGAAGCTTTCTTT
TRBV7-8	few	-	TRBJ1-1	CASSLDRTLNTEAFF	TGTGCCAGCAGCTTAGACCGCACTCTGAACACTGAAGCTTTCTTT
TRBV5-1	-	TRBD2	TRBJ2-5	CASSGTTSGAKETQYF	TGCGCCAGCAGCGGAACGACTAGCGGGGCCAAAGAGACCCAGTACTTC
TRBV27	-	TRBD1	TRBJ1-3	CASSLSITGVGNTIYF	TGTGCCAGCAGTTTATCGATAACAGGGGTGGGAAACACCATATATTTT
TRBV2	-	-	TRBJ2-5	CASSEGPDLPQYF	TGTGCCAGCAGTGAGGGTCCGGACTTGCCCCAGTACTTC
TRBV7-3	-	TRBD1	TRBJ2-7	CASSHGQGDEQYF	TGTGCCAGCAGCCATGGACAGGGGGACGAGCAGTACTTC
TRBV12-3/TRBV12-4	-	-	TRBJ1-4	CASSLMRGKKLFF	TGTGCCAGCAGTTTAATGAGGGGGAAAAAACTGTTTTTT
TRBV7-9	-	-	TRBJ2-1	CASSFDRFYNEQFF	TGTGCCAGCAGCTTCGACAGGTTTTACAATGAGCAGTTCTTC
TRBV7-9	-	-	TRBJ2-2	CASSVDGTGELFF	TGTGCCAGCAGCGTTGACGGGACCGGGGAGCTGTTTTTT
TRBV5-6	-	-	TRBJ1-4	CASSLRGIGTNEKLFF	TGTGCCAGCAGCTTGCGGGGGATCGGGACTAATGAAAAACTGTTTTTT
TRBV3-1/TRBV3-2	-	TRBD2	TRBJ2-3	CASSLAGGRLGTDTQYF	TGTGCCAGCAGCCTAGCGGGGGGCCGCCTTGGCACAGATACGCAGTATTTT
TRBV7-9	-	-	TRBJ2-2	CASRAPGNTGELFF	TGTGCCAGCAGGGCTCCAGGGAACACCGGGGAGCTGTTTTTT
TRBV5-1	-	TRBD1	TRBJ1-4	CASSLEGQGGEKLFF	TGCGCCAGCAGCTTGGAGGGACAGGGAGGAGAAAAACTGTTTTTT
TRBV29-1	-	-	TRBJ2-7	CSVREVYEQYF	TGCAGCGTTAGGGAGGTTTACGAGCAGTACTTC
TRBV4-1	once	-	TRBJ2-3	CASSQGRGLDTQYF	TGCGCCAGCAGCCAAGGGAGGGGCCTGGATACGCAGTATTTT
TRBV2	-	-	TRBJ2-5	CASNDQRLQYF	TGTGCCAGCAATGATCAGAGGCTCCAGTACTTC
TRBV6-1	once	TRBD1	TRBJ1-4	CASSVRTGYLHEKLFF	TGTGCCAGCAGTGTAAGGACAGGGTATCTTCATGAAAAACTGTTTTTT
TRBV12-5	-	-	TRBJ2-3	CASGLDTTDTQYF	TGTGCTAGTGGTTTGGACACCACAGATACGCAGTATTTT
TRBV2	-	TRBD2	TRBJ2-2	CASSPRTSSAGELFF	TGTGCCAGCAGCCCCAGGACTAGCTCGGCCGGGGAGCTGTTTTTT
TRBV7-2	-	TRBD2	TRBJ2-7	CASSLNSGGDYEQYF	TGTGCCAGCAGCTTAAATAGCGGGGGGGACTACGAGCAGTACTTC
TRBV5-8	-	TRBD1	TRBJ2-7	CASSLRQGGGYEQYF	TGTGCCAGCAGCTTGAGACAGGGGGGTGGCTACGAGCAGTACTTC
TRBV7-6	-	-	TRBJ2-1	CASSQVQEYNEQFF	TGTGCCAGCAGCCAAGTACAGGAATACAATGAGCAGTTCTTC
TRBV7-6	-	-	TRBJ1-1	CASSLEAGGRLDTEAFF	TGTGCCAGCAGCTTAGAAGCTGGGGGCCGCTTGGACACTGAAGCTTTCTTT
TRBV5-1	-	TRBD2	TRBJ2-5	CASSETGTSGARGETQYF	TGCGCCAGCAGCGAAACTGGGACTAGCGGTGCAAGGGGGGAGACCCAGTACTTC
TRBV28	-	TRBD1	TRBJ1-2	CASSPTGRNYGYTF	TGTGCCAGCAGTCCGACAGGGCGGAACTATGGCTACACCTTC
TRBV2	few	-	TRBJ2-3	CASSDILRSTDTQYF	TGTGCCAGCAGTGATATATTACGGTCCACAGATACGCAGTATTTT
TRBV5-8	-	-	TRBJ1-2	CASSFSGARSNYGYTF	TGTGCCAGCAGCTTCTCAGGGGCCAGGAGTAACTATGGCTACACCTTC
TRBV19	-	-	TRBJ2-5	CASSGRTEETQYF	TGTGCCAGTAGTGGACGGACAGAAGAGACCCAGTACTTC
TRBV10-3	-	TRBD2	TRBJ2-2	CAISETTGGVYTGELFF	TGTGCCATCAGTGAGACTACGGGGGGGGTTTACACCGGGGAGCTGTTTTTT
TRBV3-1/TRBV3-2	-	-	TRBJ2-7	CASSQGAGPTGEQYF	TGTGCCAGCAGCCAGGGGGCCGGGCCGACGGGGGAGCAGTACTTC
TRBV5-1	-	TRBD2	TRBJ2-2	CASSSSVGGAGELFF	TGCGCCAGCAGCTCCTCTGTCGGGGGGGCCGGGGAGCTGTTTTTT
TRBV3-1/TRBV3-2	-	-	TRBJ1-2	CASSQAGYTNYGYTF	TGTGCCAGCAGCCAAGCGGGGTATACTAACTATGGCTACACCTTC